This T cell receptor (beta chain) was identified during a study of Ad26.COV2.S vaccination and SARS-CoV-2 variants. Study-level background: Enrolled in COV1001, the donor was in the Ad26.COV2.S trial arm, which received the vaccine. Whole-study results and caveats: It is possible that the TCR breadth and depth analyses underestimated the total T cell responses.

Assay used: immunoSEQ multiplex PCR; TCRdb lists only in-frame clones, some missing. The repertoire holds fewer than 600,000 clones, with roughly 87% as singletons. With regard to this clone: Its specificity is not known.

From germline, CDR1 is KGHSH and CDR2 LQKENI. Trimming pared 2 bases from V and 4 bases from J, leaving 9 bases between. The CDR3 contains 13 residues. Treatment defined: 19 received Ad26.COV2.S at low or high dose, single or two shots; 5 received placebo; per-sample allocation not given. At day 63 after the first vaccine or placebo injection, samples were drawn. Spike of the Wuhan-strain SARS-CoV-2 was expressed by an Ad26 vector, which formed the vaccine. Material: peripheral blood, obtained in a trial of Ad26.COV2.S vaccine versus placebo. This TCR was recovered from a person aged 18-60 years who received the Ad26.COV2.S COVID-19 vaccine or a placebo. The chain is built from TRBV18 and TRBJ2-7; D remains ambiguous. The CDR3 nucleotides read TGTGCCAGCTCACCATGGGTCTGGTACGAGCAGTACTTC. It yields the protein CASSPWVWYEQYF.